These 3 T cell receptor beta chains were sequenced from one sample in a study of radiation and T cells in renal cell carcinoma. The time point denotes: blood 2 weeks post-SBRT. The treatment here: 15 Gy SBRT to primary tumor, nephrectomy 4 weeks later. Measured with immunoSEQ multiplex PCR; TCRdb has only the in-frame clones, and not every one. Among around 70,000 clones listed, roughly 80% were seen once. The sample was blood, taken from a patient whose treatment included radiotherapy and nephrectomy. The receptor source for this set is a man aged 60 to 69 with renal cell carcinoma.

The CDR3 spells CARSLRDLEGEQYF. CDR3 coding DNA: TGTGCCAGAAGCTTGCGGGATCTTGAGGGCGAGCAGTACTTC. The chain is built from TRBV5-3 and TRBJ2-7; maybe TRBD2 (5 bases). TRBV5-3 is an open reading frame, and its role is uncertain. The CDR3 is 14 residues long. Trimming took off 1 base at V and 6 bases at J, with 14 bases between the two ends.

The V call is TRBV27, the J call TRBJ2-4; D assignment may be TRBD1 or TRBD2 (5 bases each). V dropped 3 bases and J dropped 6 bases, with 21 bases sitting between them. CDR3 length: 17 residues. Germline values: CDR1 MNHEY, CDR2 SMNVEV (reference sequence). CDR3 sequence reads: CASSFSVGPGARNIQYF. CDR3 coding DNA: TGTGCCAGCAGTTTTTCCGTGGGTCCCGGGGCAAGAAACATTCAGTACTTC.

The rearrangement uses TRBV28 and TRBJ1-5; no reliable D call. With 8 bases removed from V and 0 bases from J, the gap between germline ends came to 23 bases. The CDR3 is made up of 18 amino acids. Per germline, CDR1 MDHEN and CDR2 SYDVKM. The CDR3, as DNA: TGTGCCAGCGGAAGGCCCCGTCAAGGGATTTATAGCAATCAGCCCCAGCATTTT. It yields the protein CASGRPRQGIYSNQPQHF.